This T cell receptor beta chain was sequenced during a study of blood T cell repertoires in COVID-19. Study summary: COVID-19 samples collected from the United States, Italy and Spain covered acute and convalescent phases. PBMCs, B-cell-depleted T cells, or T cells provided the cDNA or gDNA that made up the material.

In this sample, this clone turned up a few times. This CDR3 region has 16 residues. Germline V gene sequence: CDR1 KGHDR, CDR2 SFDVKD. V was clipped by 4 bases and J by 6 bases, with 19 bases between them. As processed by the authors: Reference gene primer amplification gave estimated nucleated cell counts. Sequenced by immunoSEQ multiplex PCR; TCRdb stores in-frame clones only, minus some. The DNA was the basis for D and trimming; V, J and clone size are from that table. Of approximately 140,000 clones detected, approximately 90% appear once; the ten largest clones hold 3.5% to 5%. This clonotype was sampled from a woman aged 55-70 years with active or convalescent COVID-19. This chain uses TRBV24-1 with TRBJ2-3; D is possibly TRBD1 (6 bases). Sequences were obtained from peripheral blood. The chain's CDR3 is CATSDSDRPHEDTQYF. The DNA for the CDR3 is TGTGCCACCAGTGACAGTGACAGGCCCCATGAGGATACGCAGTATTTT.